This passage covers 10 T cell receptor beta chains from one sample sequenced in a study of blood T cell repertoires in COVID-19. The table came from immunoSEQ multiplex PCR; TCRdb's copy has only in-frame clones and leaves some out. The sample shows more than 300,000 clones, approximately 90% of them seen only once. Sequencing was done on a sample of PBMCs or T cells enriched from blood (not recorded which). Receptor source: a woman younger than 30 who had recovered from COVID-19.

The V call is TRBV12-5, the J call TRBJ2-2, with no clear D. Trimming removed 3 bases at V and 3 bases at J, with 8 bases between. The CDR3 contains 14 residues. Looked up from germline, CDR1 is LGHNT and CDR2 is FRNRAP. CDR3 amino acids: CASGLAGYTGELFF. CDR3 in DNA: TGTGCTAGTGGTTTAGCCGGGTACACCGGGGAGCTGTTTTTT.

The CDR3 region is CASSPQGAWGYTF. DNA for the CDR3: TGTGCCAGCTCACCCCAGGGGGCCTGGGGCTACACCTTC. This chain joins TRBV18 and TRBJ1-2; 8 nucleotides align to TRBD1. With V trimmed by 3 bases and J by 8 bases, 5 bases remained unmatched. This CDR3 has 13 residues. Per the germline V gene, CDR1 is KGHSH and CDR2 is LQKENI.

The rearrangement joins TRBV28 to TRBJ1-1; weak D call: TRBD1 (5 bases). The CDR3 covers 13 residues. V lost 6 bases, J lost 4 bases, and 12 bases lay in between. CDR1 is MDHEN and CDR2 is SYDVKM in the germline V gene. CDR3 bases: TGTGCCAGCAGGCCGAACCAGGGCACTGAAGCTTTCTTT. Its protein product is CASRPNQGTEAFF.

The DNA for the CDR3 is TGTGCCTGGAGTGTGGGACAGGGAACTGAAGCTTTCTTT. As protein: CAWSVGQGTEAFF. The chain joins TRBV30 to TRBJ1-1, with 9 bases fitting TRBD1. The CDR3 covers 13 residues. With V trimmed by 0 bases and J by 5 bases, 1 base remained unmatched. In germline, CDR1 is GTSNPN, CDR2 SVGIG (reference sequence).

The genes are TRBV6-5 and TRBJ1-1; the D gene is possibly TRBD1 (5 bases). V was clipped by 9 bases and J by 5 bases, with 19 bases between them. Looked up from germline, CDR1 is MNHEY and CDR2 is SVGAGI. This CDR3 is 14 amino acids long. The CDR3 sequence: CASIKNSGGTEAFF. The CDR3 DNA is TGTGCCAGTATAAAGAATTCCGGGGGGACTGAAGCTTTCTTT.

This clone was found once. The J gene is TRBJ2-3, the V gene TRBV2, with 12 bases lining up with TRBD2. The length of the CDR3 is 13 residues. V shed 10 bases and J 5 bases; nucleotides not matched to a gene: 4. CDR1 SNHLY and CDR2 FYNNEI come from the germline V gene. CDR3 sequence: CATASGRGDTQYF. The CDR3 DNA follows: TGTGCCACCGCTAGCGGGAGGGGAGATACGCAGTATTTT. The full variable domain, in which reference TRBV2 and TRBJ2-3 provide the parts outside the CDR3, is EPEVTQTPSHQVTQMGQEVILRCVPISNHLYFYWYRQILGQKVEFLVSFYNNEISEKSEIFDDQFSVERPDGSNFTLKIRSTKLEDSAMYFCATASGRGDTQYFGPGTRLTVL.

This clone was picked up a small number of times. V and J are TRBV30 and TRBJ1-2; D unresolved. The CDR3 extends over 13 amino acids. Germline-derived CDR1 and CDR2 are GTSNPN and SVGIG (reference sequence). Trimming removed 0 bases at V and 3 bases at J, with 8 bases between. CDR3: CAWSVLADYGYTF. The CDR3 DNA reads TGTGCCTGGAGTGTACTGGCGGACTATGGCTACACCTTC.

With respect to this clone: This sequence may be a read error, since a much larger clone differs from it by one base. The chain joins TRBV7-9 to TRBJ1-5; a possible D gene is TRBD1 (6 bases). Germline assignment: CDR1 SEHNR and CDR2 FQNEAQ (reference sequence). V was shortened by 3 bases and J by 3 bases, with 9 bases between the two germline ends. This CDR3 spans 14 amino acids. The CDR3 bases are TGTGCCAGCAGCTTCGCAGGGGCCAATCAGCCCCAGCATTTT. Translating gives CASSFAGANQPQHF.

The chain carries TRBV19 and TRBJ1-2; 9 bases align to TRBD1. Per germline, CDR1 LNHDA and CDR2 SQIVND (reference sequence). The CDR3 totals 15 residues. J gave up 4 bases and V 4 bases, and 7 bases lay outside the gene matches. CDR3 nucleotide sequence: TGTGCCAGTAGTACCATACAGGGGGCTACCTATGGCTACACCTTC. Translated: CASSTIQGATYGYTF. Supplemented by reference TRBV19 and TRBJ1-2, the full variable domain reads DGGITQSPKYLFRKEGQNVTLSCEQNLNHDAMYWYRQDPGQGLRLIYYSQIVNDFQKGDIAEGYSVSREKKESFPLTVTSAQKNPTAFYLCASSTIQGATYGYTFGSGTRLTVV.

The chain uses TRBV2 and TRBJ1-1; no firm D call. Germline CDR1 and CDR2: SNHLY and FYNNEI. This CDR3 has 13 residues. V was trimmed by 8 bases and J by 6 bases, leaving 16 bases between them. The CDR3 bases are TGTGCCAGCGGAAGAGAGTCAGGATCTGAAGCTTTCTTT. This codes for CASGRESGSEAFF. Full variable domain (remainder filled in from reference TRBV2 and TRBJ1-1): EPEVTQTPSHQVTQMGQEVILRCVPISNHLYFYWYRQILGQKVEFLVSFYNNEISEKSEIFDDQFSVERPDGSNFTLKIRSTKLEDSAMYFCASGRESGSEAFFGQGTRLTVV.